One sample yielded the 22 T cell receptor beta chains listed below, sequenced in a study of technical replicates of blood from a few donors. Profiling relied on immunoSEQ multiplex PCR, and the TCRdb table lists in-frame clones only, not all of them. The table has tens of thousands of clones, approximately 96% seen once; the top ten hold about 0.17%. Sequenced input: T cells isolated from PBMCs. The source is a human donor in good health.

The chain couples TRBV5-1 to TRBJ2-2, with 9 bases matching TRBD1. J was trimmed by 2 bases and V by 4 bases; bases with no gene match: 9. CDR1 SGHRS and CDR2 YFSETQ come from the germline V gene. CDR3 size: 17 residues. CDR3 DNA: TGCGCCAGCAGCAGAGGGACAGGGAAATTCAACACCGGGGAGCTGTTTTTT. Residues: CASSRGTGKFNTGELFF.

This rearrangement joins TRBV5-4 to TRBJ2-1; 8 bases map to TRBD1. CDR1 and CDR2 from the germline V gene are SGHNT and YYREEE (reference sequence). CDR3 size: 16 residues. J lost 4 bases, V lost 4 bases, and 10 bases had no gene match. The CDR3 coding sequence is TGTGCCAGCAGCCAGTACAGGGGGAAAAGTTACAATGAGCAGTTCTTC. It is translated as CASSQYRGKSYNEQFF.

The J gene is TRBJ2-7, the V gene TRBV6-6; D perhaps matches TRBD2 (5 bases). CDR3 length: 14 residues. From germline, CDR1 is MNHNY and CDR2 SVGAGI (reference sequence). V lost 3 bases, J lost 4 bases, and 13 bases lay in between. The CDR3 spells CASSYNYPGYEQYF. CDR3 coding DNA: TGTGCCAGCAGTTATAACTATCCGGGGTACGAGCAGTACTTC.

This rearrangement joins TRBV7-2 to TRBJ2-3; possibly TRBD1 for D (5 bases). Germline V gene sequence: CDR1 SGHTA, CDR2 FQGNSA. CDR3 size: 14 residues. With 3 bases removed from V and 8 bases from J, the gap between germline ends came to 15 bases. The DNA of the CDR3 is TGTGCCAGCAGCTTTGGTCTTCTCAGGGTTACGCAGTATTTT. Its translation is CASSFGLLRVTQYF.

The V and J genes are TRBV19 and TRBJ2-1, with D hard to call. V lost 9 bases and J 8 bases, leaving 20 bases between the germline ends. Looked up from germline, CDR1 is LNHDA and CDR2 is SQIVND (reference sequence). The CDR3 is made up of 14 amino acids. The CDR3 here is CASQTRPAVDEQFF. CDR3 nucleotides: TGTGCCAGCCAAACGCGGCCGGCGGTGGATGAGCAGTTCTTC.

The chain recombines TRBV2 with TRBJ2-1; D is perhaps TRBD2 (6 bases). The CDR3 runs to 14 residues. The V end lost 7 bases, the J end lost 3 bases, and 13 bases lay between the germline ends. Germline values: CDR1 SNHLY, CDR2 FYNNEI. The CDR3 bases are TGTGCCAGCATCGGGACTTCGGACTACAATGAGCAGTTCTTC. This gives the protein CASIGTSDYNEQFF. Drawing the rest from reference TRBV2 and TRBJ2-1, the complete variable domain is EPEVTQTPSHQVTQMGQEVILRCVPISNHLYFYWYRQILGQKVEFLVSFYNNEISEKSEIFDDQFSVERPDGSNFTLKIRSTKLEDSAMYFCASIGTSDYNEQFFGPGTRLTVL.

In its sample, this clone was seen once. J is TRBJ1-6 and V is TRBV7-9; 7 nucleotides line up with TRBD1. Germline CDR1 and CDR2: SEHNR and FQNEAQ (reference sequence). This CDR3 comprises 15 residues. V lost 6 bases, J lost 7 bases, and 9 bases stayed unmatched. The CDR3 region has the DNA TGTGCCAGCAGGAGGGACAGCGCCCTAAATTCACCCCTCCACTTT. It yields the protein CASRRDSALNSPLHF.

The chain is built from TRBV2 and TRBJ1-6; 7 positions agree with TRBD1. This CDR3 spans 15 amino acids. Germline trimming cut 9 bases from V and 7 bases from J; bases unmatched to any gene: 12. Germline V CDR1 and CDR2: SNHLY, FYNNEI. The CDR3 DNA reads as TGTGCCAGGAACTTCCCGGGACAGAAAAATTCACCCCTCCACTTT. The encoded protein is CARNFPGQKNSPLHF.

V usage is TRBV28 and J usage is TRBJ1-5; 7 bases match TRBD1. Losses at the gene ends were 10 bases for V and 7 bases for J; bases not matched to a gene: 7. The germline V gene has CDR1 MDHEN and CDR2 SYDVKM. This CDR3 region has 12 residues. The CDR3 protein is CATVTGRQPQHF. DNA of the CDR3: TGTGCCACCGTGACAGGGAGGCAGCCCCAGCATTTT.

The chain is built from TRBV10-1 and TRBJ2-4; possible D gene TRBD1, 6 bases. The germline CDR1 and CDR2 sequences are WNHNN and SYGVQD (reference sequence). The V end lost 5 bases, the J end lost 0 bases, and 11 bases lay between the germline ends. The CDR3 totals 15 residues. The CDR3 here is CASSQGHVAKNIQYF. The CDR3 nucleotides are TGCGCCAGCAGTCAGGGACACGTAGCCAAAAACATTCAGTACTTC.

This chain uses TRBV27 with TRBJ2-5; D gene uncertain. The ends were cut back, 5 bases at V and 1 base at J, with 11 bases in the middle. The CDR3 is made up of 14 amino acids. Germline-derived CDR1 and CDR2 are MNHEY and SMNVEV (reference sequence). This chain's CDR3 is CASSPPEPQETQYF. CDR3 in DNA: TGTGCCAGCAGTCCACCCGAGCCCCAAGAGACCCAGTACTTC.

The chain joins TRBV2 to TRBJ2-7; tentatively, D is TRBD2 (6 bases). V lost 6 bases, J lost 9 bases, and 21 bases lay in between. Germline V lookup: CDR1 SNHLY, CDR2 FYNNEI. CDR3 size: 14 residues. The DNA of the CDR3 is TGTGCCAGCAGCTCCGGGGCCTCCCCGGAGGGGCAGTACTTC. Protein: CASSSGASPEGQYF.

J is TRBJ1-1 and V is TRBV28, with D perhaps TRBD1 (5 bases). The CDR3 runs to 15 residues. Germline loops: CDR1 MDHEN, CDR2 SYDVKM. V lost 4 bases and J 2 bases, leaving 14 bases between the germline ends. This CDR3 reads CASSSPGQGNTEAFF. CDR3 in DNA: TGTGCCAGCAGTTCCCCGGGCCAGGGAAACACTGAAGCTTTCTTT. The full variable domain, its missing parts supplied by reference TRBV28 and TRBJ1-1, is DVKVTQSSRYLVKRTGEKVFLECVQDMDHENMFWYRQDPGLGLRLIYFSYDVKMKEKGDIPEGYSVSREKKERFSLILESASTNQTSMYLCASSSPGQGNTEAFFGQGTRLTVV.

V gene TRBV7-6 combines with J gene TRBJ2-2; 9 nucleotides align to TRBD2. V was clipped by 4 bases and J by 4 bases; unmatched bases: 7. CDR1 SGHVS and CDR2 FNYEAQ come from the germline V gene. This CDR3 comprises 16 residues. In DNA form, the CDR3 reads TGTGCCAGCAGCTCCCGGACTAGCGCCATCACCGGGGAGCTGTTTTTT. The encoded protein is CASSSRTSAITGELFF.

The chain is built from TRBV5-6 and TRBJ2-1, with D maybe TRBD2 (5 bases). CDR1 and CDR2 from the germline V gene are SGHDT and YYEEEE. There are 13 residues in the CDR3. V shed 7 bases and J shed 10 bases, with 18 bases lying between them. The CDR3 sequence is CASGLPSGWEQFF. The DNA for the CDR3 is TGTGCCAGCGGTTTACCATCGGGGTGGGAGCAGTTCTTC.

The V gene is TRBV6-1, the J gene TRBJ2-7; D remains ambiguous. The CDR3 sequence is 13 residues long. V gave up 3 bases and J gave up 5 bases, with 11 bases separating them. Germline V CDR1 and CDR2: MNHNS, SASEGT. The CDR3 sequence: CASSDGVYDEQYF. The DNA of the CDR3 is TGTGCCAGCAGTGACGGTGTCTACGACGAGCAGTACTTC.

In its sample, this clone was seen once. This chain uses TRBV12-5 with TRBJ2-4, with 7 bases identical to TRBD2. The trim removed 4 bases at V and 8 bases at J, leaving 8 bases unmatched. Germline-derived CDR1 and CDR2 are LGHNT and FRNRAP. The CDR3 loop spans 14 amino acids. CDR3 residues: CASGSWTSGDIQYF. In DNA, the CDR3 is TGTGCTAGTGGTTCTTGGACAAGCGGGGACATTCAGTACTTC. The full variable domain, with the rest looked up from reference TRBV12-5 and TRBJ2-4, is DARVTQTPRHKVTEMGQEVTMRCQPILGHNTVFWYRQTMMQGLELLAYFRNRAPLDDSGMPKDRFSAEMPDATLATLKIQPSEPRDSAVYFCASGSWTSGDIQYFGAGTRLSVL.

V is TRBV27 and J is TRBJ2-7; possible D gene TRBD1, 6 bases. V lost 6 bases, J lost 0 bases, and 15 bases lay in between. The CDR3 runs to 15 residues. CDR1 is MNHEY and CDR2 is SMNVEV in the germline V gene (reference sequence). CDR3 in DNA: TGTGCCAGCAGGTCCTCAGGGGACAACTCCTACGAGCAGTACTTC. Amino acid sequence: CASRSSGDNSYEQYF.

The V call is TRBV15, the J call TRBJ1-5; TRBD1 is a possible D gene (5 bases). The CDR3 contains 16 residues. The V gene lost 1 base and the J gene lost 7 bases, with 17 bases spanning the gap. Germline values: CDR1 LNHNV, CDR2 YYDKDF (reference sequence). The CDR3 region is CATSRVGQGLRQPQHF. CDR3 nucleotides: TGTGCCACCAGCAGAGTAGGGCAGGGTCTTAGACAGCCCCAGCATTTT.

V and J are TRBV9 and TRBJ2-2; TRBD2 aligns across 8 bases. The CDR3 length is 17 residues. CDR1 is SGDLS, CDR2 YYNGEE, per germline. The V segment lost 0 bases and the J segment 3 bases; nucleotides outside the gene matches: 7. This CDR3 reads CASSVAGGRKDTGELFF. The CDR3 DNA follows: TGTGCCAGCAGCGTAGCGGGGGGGCGGAAGGACACCGGGGAGCTGTTTTTT.

This clone has a single count. The chain is built from TRBV19 and TRBJ1-1; TRBD1 matches at 7 bases. J lost 7 bases, V lost 7 bases, and 9 bases had no gene match. The CDR3 has 13 amino acids. Germline CDR1 LNHDA, CDR2 SQIVND (reference sequence). The chain's CDR3 is CASKETGPDEAFF. In DNA, the CDR3 is TGTGCCAGTAAGGAGACAGGGCCGGATGAAGCTTTCTTT.

The chain uses TRBV7-2 and TRBJ1-5; no clear D. This CDR3 is 16 amino acids long. The germline gives CDR1 SGHTA, CDR2 FQGNSA. V dropped 1 base and J dropped 0 bases, with 10 bases sitting between them. Written as DNA, the CDR3 is TGTGCCAGCAGCTTAGTAGAGGGTTTTAGCAATCAGCCCCAGCATTTT. As protein: CASSLVEGFSNQPQHF.